Reported below is one TCR beta chain. This specimen comes from a study of technical replicates of blood from a handful of donors. Sequencing used immunoSEQ multiplex PCR; TCRdb keeps in-frame clones, though not all of them. The sample shows more than 65,000 clones, 95% to 96% of them seen only once. Germline CDR1 reads SGDLS; CDR2 reads YYNGEE. V was clipped by 4 bases and J by 5 bases, with 18 bases between them. This CDR3 has 15 residues. The V gene is TRBV9, the J gene TRBJ2-5; possible D gene TRBD1, 6 bases. The sample was T cells isolated from PBMCs. This receptor was obtained from a human donor in good health. This chain's CDR3 is CASSPPPQGYETQYF. DNA for the CDR3: TGTGCCAGCAGCCCACCCCCACAGGGTTATGAGACCCAGTACTTC.